The rows below give T cell receptor beta chains drawn from one sample of a study of OX40 agonist ivuxolimab in advanced cancers. The method was immunoSEQ multiplex PCR; TCRdb's version includes in-frame clones alone and lacks a portion of them. The sample comprises around 64,000 clones, approximately 88% of which are singletons, and roughly 7.9% rests with the top ten. The input for sequencing was CD4+ or CD8+ T cells sorted from blood, taken in a trial of the OX40 agonist ivuxolimab. These TCRs come from an adult with an advanced solid tumor such as melanoma, head and neck, liver or kidney cancer. Both conserved end residues are part of each CDR3. The D gene is left open where the match is weak. Clone size is stated in some rows and not others, as once, few, many or a class when expanded.

cdr3_length	clone_size	v_call	d_call	j_call	cdr3_nt	cdr3_aa
13	once	TRBV5-1	.	TRBJ1-2	TGCGCCAGCAGCTTGGATCCCGACTATGGCTACACCTTC	CASSLDPDYGYTF
13	.	TRBV18	.	TRBJ2-5	TGTGCCAGCCAAGCTAGCCCGCAAGAGACCCAGTACTTC	CASQASPQETQYF
15	.	TRBV6-1	TRBD2	TRBJ2-3	TGTGCCAGCATGATTAGCGGGGGACGCACAGATACGCAGTATTTT	CASMISGGRTDTQYF
14	.	TRBV11-2	.	TRBJ2-2	TGTGCCAGCAGCTACCTCGAGGGGACCGGGGAGCTGTTTTTT	CASSYLEGTGELFF
15	.	TRBV5-1	TRBD1	TRBJ2-7	TGCGCCAGCAGCCAGCCGGGACAGGGTACGCGCGAGCAGTACTTC	CASSQPGQGTREQYF
11	once	TRBV10-3	.	TRBJ2-2	TGTGCCATCAGTGGGGCCGGGGAGCTGTTTTTT	CAISGAGELFF
13	.	TRBV6-6	.	TRBJ1-5	TGTGCCAGCAGTCCCTCCCGTGGCCAGCCCCAGCATTTT	CASSPSRGQPQHF
16	.	TRBV19	TRBD1	TRBJ1-5	TGTGCCAGTAGTACACCGGACAGGGTCGGCAATCAGCCCCAGCATTTT	CASSTPDRVGNQPQHF
13	.	TRBV7-2	.	TRBJ1-1	TGTGCCAGCAGCTTATACGGGAACACTGAAGCTTTCTTT	CASSLYGNTEAFF
15	.	TRBV27	.	TRBJ2-7	TGTGCCAGCAGTCTCACCCTTGGTAGGACCTACGAGCAGTACTTC	CASSLTLGRTYEQYF
16	few	TRBV2	TRBD1	TRBJ1-4	TGTGCCAGCAGTCCACAAGGAGGGACAGGGACGGAGAAACTGTTTTTT	CASSPQGGTGTEKLFF
14	.	TRBV19	TRBD1	TRBJ1-4	TGTGCCAGTAGGTCCGGGACAGGGGTTGAAAAACTGTTTTTT	CASRSGTGVEKLFF
16	.	TRBV7-2	.	TRBJ1-3	TGTGCCAGCAGTTACGGGCCATTGTCCTCTGGAAACACCATATATTTT	CASSYGPLSSGNTIYF
17	.	TRBV5-1	TRBD1	TRBJ2-3	TGCGCCAGCAGCTTGGCGACAGGGGGCAGGGGCACAGATACGCAGTATTTT	CASSLATGGRGTDTQYF
13	.	TRBV5-1	.	TRBJ2-1	TGCGCCAGCAGCTCGGGACTTAACAATGAGCAGTTCTTC	CASSSGLNNEQFF
15	.	TRBV6-5	TRBD1	TRBJ2-7	TGTGCCAGCAGCCTAAGACAGGGGGCATCCTACGAGCAGTACTTC	CASSLRQGASYEQYF
15	.	TRBV4-3	.	TRBJ1-6	TGCGCCAGCAGCCAAGAAGGTGGCGGGAATTCACCCCTCCACTTT	CASSQEGGGNSPLHF
11	.	TRBV30	.	TRBJ1-6	TGTGCCTGGAGTGCCAATTCACCCCTCCACTTT	CAWSANSPLHF
12	.	TRBV7-8	.	TRBJ2-7	TGTGCCAGCAGCTTCGGGACCTACGAGCAGTACTTC	CASSFGTYEQYF
15	.	TRBV5-4	.	TRBJ1-6	TGTGCCAGCAGAAGGGGGGGCAGGGAAAATTCACCCCTCCACTTT	CASRRGGRENSPLHF
16	.	TRBV5-1	TRBD1	TRBJ2-6	TGCGCCAGCACCGTAGAGGGGGCCTATGGGGCCAACGTCCTGACTTTC	CASTVEGAYGANVLTF
11	.	TRBV28	.	TRBJ2-7	TGTGCCGTCCTACAGAACTACGAGCAGTACTTC	CAVLQNYEQYF
15	.	TRBV28	TRBD2	TRBJ2-7	TGTGCCAGCAGTTTCGAGACTAGCGGGGATTACGAGCAGTACTTC	CASSFETSGDYEQYF
16	.	TRBV19	TRBD2	TRBJ2-5	TGTGCCAGTAGTCCTCGGAGTAGCGGGGGTCAAGAGACCCAGTACTTC	CASSPRSSGGQETQYF
15	.	TRBV19	TRBD1	TRBJ1-4	TGTGCCAGTAGGCCAAGGGGGACAGGGGATGAAAAACTGTTTTTT	CASRPRGTGDEKLFF
14	.	TRBV12-2	.	TRBJ1-5	TGTGCAAGCCCATCGCTTGAAAATACCCAGCCCCAGCATTTT	CASPSLENTQPQHF
15	.	TRBV7-9	TRBD2	TRBJ2-1	TGTGCCAGCAGGCTGACTAGCGGGAGGGCGGGGGAGCAGTTCTTC	CASRLTSGRAGEQFF
15	.	TRBV5-1	TRBD1	TRBJ2-3	TGCGCCAGCAGCTTCGGGACAGGGATTTCAGATACGCAGTATTTT	CASSFGTGISDTQYF
15	.	TRBV15	.	TRBJ1-2	TGTGCCACCAGCAGTGGGACACCACTACGGAGGGGCTACACCTTC	CATSSGTPLRRGYTF
16	.	TRBV27	.	TRBJ2-5	TGTGCCACCACCTTTAAGGCTAGTCCGTACCAAGAGACCCAGTACTTC	CATTFKASPYQETQYF
15	.	TRBV15	.	TRBJ2-7	TGTGCCACCAGCAGTTTTGTTTTGGGCCCGCGCGAGCAGTACTTC	CATSSFVLGPREQYF